This T cell receptor (beta chain) came from a study of T-cell reconstitution after alpha-beta-depleted transplantation in children (dated by TCRdb to about 2016). Background on the whole study: Using TCR repertoire profiling, the study quantitatively followed how T-cell immune reconstitution unfolded in children after TCRalphabeta/CD19-depleted allogeneic hematopoietic cell transplantation.

There are many counts of this clonotype. No antigen is known for it. Qualities for individual bases were not recorded, and no much larger clone is one base off. Overall results and qualifications from the work: About two months after transplant, the apparently early recovery of alphabetaT-cell counts reportedly depended on just several hundred clones that had expanded rapidly and came from non-depleted graft cells. In some patients, the high TCRbeta diversity seen at day 60 was put down to recipient T cells and intrathymic progenitors that had survived conditioning. The frequencies of hyperexpanded clones fell over the following months, and after one year, T-cell counts and TCRbeta diversity were mostly attributed to newly produced T cells.

According to the study, the label for this sample's treatment or condition signals: allogeneic hematopoietic cell transplantation with graft depleted of TCRalphabeta T cells and CD19 B cells. The transplant recipients were children given TCRalphabeta/CD19-depleted allogeneic hematopoietic cell grafts. The library was produced with PCR. Sequencing was carried out with an Illumina HiSeq 2500. TCR libraries were prepared with molecular barcoding, using unique molecular identifiers to normalize TCRbeta repertoire quantification. TCRdb's own reprocessing of the public reads used fastp at Q25 and MiXCR and kept productive beta chains. Rows with a matching CDR3 protein are joined into one entry that keeps the most common DNA and genes. The sample data list 480,000 or so distinct CDR3 sequences, and about 11% of these were observed just once. Around 2% of the sample is held by the ten biggest clonotypes.

Here the sequenced sample was PBMCs, taken before TCRalphabeta/CD19-depleted stem cell transplant. The clonotype was recovered from a child between 2 and 9 years old with inherited bone marrow failure, due to receive a stem cell transplant.

The DNA reads as follows: TGTGCCAGCAGCCAAGAAGGTCTGGGGGCATCCTACGAGCAGTACTTC. The resulting protein is CASSQEGLGASYEQYF. The chain joins TRBV4-2 to TRBJ2-7, and TRBD1 may be the D gene, going by 6 matching bases. V sheds 0 bases and J sheds 1 base, leaving 13 bases between their ends. Measured from the cysteine to the phenylalanine, the CDR3 is 16 residues long. Solely the CDR3 DNA is kept, with 48 bases framed from the first base. The germline V gene yields LGHNA for CDR1 and YNFKEQ for CDR2.